A selection of T cell receptor beta chains follows, all from one sample in a study of blood T cell repertoires in COVID-19. This table comes from immunoSEQ multiplex PCR, and its TCRdb copy is limited to in-frame clones, with some not included. Seen here are approximately 35,000 clones, approximately 80% observed once, and the top ten hold 10% to 15%. Sequenced sample: peripheral blood. The receptors originated from a human donor in a cohort sampled during active COVID-19. Both conserved end residues are part of each CDR3. Fields, in order: J gene, V gene, D gene, CDR3 protein. A D gene is named only where the DNA matches it firmly.

j_call: TRBJ2-3
v_call: TRBV28
d_call: TRBD1
cdr3_aa: CASSPLTGHTDTQYF

j_call: TRBJ1-5
v_call: TRBV19
d_call: TRBD1
cdr3_aa: CATRQGQAGNQPQHF

j_call: TRBJ2-5
v_call: TRBV27
d_call: -
cdr3_aa: CASSLSLGVQETQYF

j_call: TRBJ2-2
v_call: TRBV7-9
d_call: -
cdr3_aa: CASSVTSSTGELFF

j_call: TRBJ1-4
v_call: TRBV5-8
d_call: -
cdr3_aa: CASSPPGVGEKLFF

j_call: TRBJ1-5
v_call: TRBV5-8
d_call: -
cdr3_aa: CASSFSQGNQPQHF

j_call: TRBJ1-2
v_call: TRBV28
d_call: -
cdr3_aa: CASTPGGRANYGYTF

j_call: TRBJ2-7
v_call: TRBV10-1
d_call: -
cdr3_aa: CASSVGGHYAEQYF

j_call: TRBJ2-7
v_call: TRBV18
d_call: TRBD1
cdr3_aa: CASSPQGQVGYEQYF

j_call: TRBJ1-5
v_call: TRBV6-9
d_call: TRBD1
cdr3_aa: CASSSQGGETLLGNQPQHF

j_call: TRBJ1-4
v_call: TRBV14
d_call: TRBD1
cdr3_aa: CASSRTGEANEKLFF

j_call: TRBJ2-2
v_call: TRBV12-3/TRBV12-4
d_call: -
cdr3_aa: CASSLPGELFF

j_call: TRBJ2-7
v_call: TRBV5-1
d_call: -
cdr3_aa: CASNREGTSEQYF

j_call: TRBJ1-5
v_call: TRBV19
d_call: -
cdr3_aa: CASSMMGDQPQHF

j_call: TRBJ2-5
v_call: TRBV7-2
d_call: TRBD2
cdr3_aa: CASSSMVSGGAQYF

j_call: TRBJ1-1
v_call: TRBV5-6
d_call: TRBD1
cdr3_aa: CASSYRTGGEAFF

j_call: TRBJ1-1
v_call: TRBV19
d_call: TRBD1
cdr3_aa: CASSMPRTGQGGTEAFF

j_call: TRBJ1-3
v_call: TRBV2
d_call: -
cdr3_aa: CASSEGGPGNTIYF

j_call: TRBJ2-7
v_call: TRBV6-5
d_call: TRBD1
cdr3_aa: CATDRAYEQYF

j_call: TRBJ2-3
v_call: TRBV5-1
d_call: TRBD1
cdr3_aa: CASSPDRVTDTQYF

j_call: TRBJ2-7
v_call: TRBV2
d_call: -
cdr3_aa: CASSASGHEQYF

j_call: TRBJ1-2
v_call: TRBV3-1/TRBV3-2
d_call: -
cdr3_aa: CASSPSEAPIQNYGYTF

j_call: TRBJ1-6
v_call: TRBV27
d_call: -
cdr3_aa: CASRPKQSWSYNSPLHF

j_call: TRBJ1-3
v_call: TRBV18
d_call: TRBD1
cdr3_aa: CASSPGTGAGNTIYF

j_call: TRBJ2-5
v_call: TRBV2
d_call: -
cdr3_aa: CASSEAPRGQTQYF

j_call: TRBJ1-3
v_call: TRBV6-5
d_call: -
cdr3_aa: CASSLTFSSGNTIYF

j_call: TRBJ1-2
v_call: TRBV7-2
d_call: -
cdr3_aa: CASSPGNGAYGYTF

j_call: TRBJ2-7
v_call: TRBV7-2
d_call: TRBD2
cdr3_aa: CASSLLRGDYEQYF

j_call: TRBJ2-1
v_call: TRBV3-1/TRBV3-2
d_call: TRBD2
cdr3_aa: CASSLGLAGGRVAQFF

j_call: TRBJ2-6
v_call: TRBV7-9
d_call: -
cdr3_aa: CASSLFGVSGANVLTF

j_call: TRBJ2-3
v_call: TRBV6-5
d_call: -
cdr3_aa: CASSLQKRTDTQYF

j_call: TRBJ2-5
v_call: TRBV11-3
d_call: -
cdr3_aa: CASSLSGEETQYF

j_call: TRBJ2-4
v_call: TRBV10-3
d_call: -
cdr3_aa: CAISQGQDIQYF

j_call: TRBJ1-5
v_call: TRBV7-9
d_call: TRBD1
cdr3_aa: CASSPWDRGGNQPQHF

j_call: TRBJ2-3
v_call: TRBV5-1
d_call: -
cdr3_aa: CASSGGHQDTQYF

j_call: TRBJ1-1
v_call: TRBV4-2
d_call: -
cdr3_aa: CASSQVGGFTEAFF

j_call: TRBJ2-1
v_call: TRBV5-8
d_call: -
cdr3_aa: CASSFRGYNEQFF

j_call: TRBJ2-3
v_call: TRBV3-1/TRBV3-2
d_call: -
cdr3_aa: CASSQDSKPPPDWMTDTQYF

j_call: TRBJ1-5
v_call: TRBV3-1/TRBV3-2
d_call: -
cdr3_aa: CASSQDLSFNQPQHF

j_call: TRBJ2-4
v_call: TRBV18
d_call: -
cdr3_aa: CASSPKADLAKNIQYF

j_call: TRBJ1-6
v_call: TRBV12-3/TRBV12-4
d_call: -
cdr3_aa: CASSLARSPLHF

j_call: TRBJ1-1
v_call: TRBV7-9
d_call: -
cdr3_aa: CASSLAPGLREAFF

j_call: TRBJ1-5
v_call: TRBV6-5
d_call: -
cdr3_aa: CASMQRQGRQPQHF

j_call: TRBJ2-7
v_call: TRBV5-1
d_call: TRBD1
cdr3_aa: CASSRNGQGRTYEQYF

j_call: TRBJ2-5
v_call: TRBV14
d_call: -
cdr3_aa: CASSQGQMTQETQYF

j_call: TRBJ2-5
v_call: TRBV6-5
d_call: TRBD1
cdr3_aa: CASSYSTGGRGETQYF

j_call: TRBJ2-5
v_call: TRBV18
d_call: TRBD1
cdr3_aa: CASSIGTEETQYF

j_call: TRBJ2-2
v_call: TRBV7-2
d_call: -
cdr3_aa: CASSLVGGNTGELFF

j_call: TRBJ1-1
v_call: TRBV30
d_call: -
cdr3_aa: CAWTRTQDEAFF

j_call: TRBJ2-5
v_call: TRBV7-2
d_call: TRBD1
cdr3_aa: CASSLVGGAGQETQYF

j_call: TRBJ2-7
v_call: TRBV6-1
d_call: TRBD1
cdr3_aa: CASSRDRGGFSEQYF

j_call: TRBJ2-1
v_call: TRBV7-7
d_call: -
cdr3_aa: CASSPMDRLVGSYNEQFF

j_call: TRBJ2-5
v_call: TRBV7-9
d_call: TRBD1
cdr3_aa: CASSIGGSGETQYF

j_call: TRBJ2-7
v_call: TRBV6-5
d_call: TRBD1
cdr3_aa: CASRTGQRPYEQYF

j_call: TRBJ1-1
v_call: TRBV7-2
d_call: -
cdr3_aa: CASSLGPRGTEAFF

j_call: TRBJ1-1
v_call: TRBV1
d_call: -
cdr3_aa: CTSSQPQGATEAFF

j_call: TRBJ2-5
v_call: TRBV6-5
d_call: -
cdr3_aa: CASSRTRTETQYF

j_call: TRBJ1-1
v_call: TRBV6-4
d_call: -
cdr3_aa: CASSGGWGNTEAFF

j_call: TRBJ1-1
v_call: TRBV10-3
d_call: -
cdr3_aa: CAISTRDNTEAFF

j_call: TRBJ1-2
v_call: TRBV6-2/TRBV6-3
d_call: -
cdr3_aa: CASSYFGGNYGYTF